This T cell receptor beta chain is from a study of T cell responses to AZD1222 COVID-19 vaccine. Concerning this clone itself: Its antigen is as yet unknown.

The CDR3 is 15 residues long. V lost 4 bases and J 8 bases, leaving 18 bases between the germline ends. CDR1 LGHDT and CDR2 YNNKEL come from the germline V gene (reference sequence). Points from the study as a whole: The CD4 TCRs associated with vaccination extended across spike and predominated at 160-218 and 743-854. The peak T cell response came first, and repertoires were sampled only after it. Once two AZD1222 doses were given, Spike-specific TCR breadth and depth went up. Per reports, nearly half of all spike-specific TCRs target regions that are unmutated in variants.

The method was immunoSEQ multiplex PCR; TCRdb's version includes in-frame clones alone and lacks a portion of them. This sample yields 95,000 to 150,000 clones, of which around 90% are seen a single time; 0.95% to 1.5% belongs to the top ten. This chain links TRBV3-1 (or the pseudogene TRBV3-2) with TRBJ2-1; a weak D match, TRBD2 (6 bases). The source material was peripheral blood, sampled on day 0 of AZD1222 vaccination. The TCR originated in an adult in good health. CDR3 residues: CASSPGTGRGYEQFF. CDR3 in DNA: TGTGCCAGCAGCCCGGGGACCGGGAGAGGGTATGAGCAGTTCTTC.